Reported below is one T cell receptor (beta chain). Without the conserved terminal phenylalanine or tryptophan, this CDR3 likely stems from a read error. The CDR3 contains 13 residues. Germline V lookup: CDR1 MNHEY, CDR2 SMNVEV (reference sequence). V was clipped by 4 bases and J by 5 bases, with 12 bases between them. Only in-frame clones appear in the TCRdb table, and some are missing; sequencing was by immunoSEQ multiplex PCR. The table shows around 20,000 clones, with just under 90% occurring only once. This sample was included in a study of untreated major depressive disorder. The source material was CD4+ T cells from PBMCs. This TCR was recovered from a woman aged 40 to 49 in good health. The rearrangement links TRBV27 to TRBJ2-7; D gene uncertain. The DNA for the CDR3 is TGTGCCAGCAGTTCCAGCATTATCCACGAGCAGTACCTC. Protein product: CASSSSIIHEQYL.